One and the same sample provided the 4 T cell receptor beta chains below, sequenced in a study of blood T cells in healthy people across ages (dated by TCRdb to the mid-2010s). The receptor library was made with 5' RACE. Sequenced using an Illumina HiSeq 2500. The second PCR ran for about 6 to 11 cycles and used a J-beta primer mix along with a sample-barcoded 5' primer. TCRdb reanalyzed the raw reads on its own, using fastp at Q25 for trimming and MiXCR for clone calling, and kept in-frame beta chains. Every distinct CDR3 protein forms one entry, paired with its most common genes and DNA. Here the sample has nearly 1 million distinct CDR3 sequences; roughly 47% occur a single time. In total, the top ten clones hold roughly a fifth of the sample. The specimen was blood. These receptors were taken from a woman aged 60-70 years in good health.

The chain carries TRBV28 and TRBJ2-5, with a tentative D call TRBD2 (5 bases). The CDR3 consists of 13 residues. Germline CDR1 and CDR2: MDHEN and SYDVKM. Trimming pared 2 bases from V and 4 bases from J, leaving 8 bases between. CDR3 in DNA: TGTGCCAGCAGTTTAATGGGGAGAGAGACCCAGTACTTC. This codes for CASSLMGRETQYF.

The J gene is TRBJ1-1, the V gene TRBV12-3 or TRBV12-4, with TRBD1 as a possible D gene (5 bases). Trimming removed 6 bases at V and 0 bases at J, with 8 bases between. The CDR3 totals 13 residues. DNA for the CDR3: TGTGCCAGCAGCAGGGCGGTGAACACTGAAGCTTTCTTT. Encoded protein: CASSRAVNTEAFF.

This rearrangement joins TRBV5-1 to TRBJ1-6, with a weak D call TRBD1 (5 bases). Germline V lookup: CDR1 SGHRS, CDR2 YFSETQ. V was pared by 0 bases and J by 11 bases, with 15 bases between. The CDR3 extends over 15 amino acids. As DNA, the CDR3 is TGCGCCAGCAGCTTGGAAAAGGCAGGGCAGACACCCCTCCACTTT. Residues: CASSLEKAGQTPLHF.

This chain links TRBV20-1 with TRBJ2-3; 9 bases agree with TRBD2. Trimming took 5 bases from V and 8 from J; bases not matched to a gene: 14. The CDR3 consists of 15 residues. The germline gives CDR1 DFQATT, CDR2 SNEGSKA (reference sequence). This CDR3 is CSAHPTGLASGTQYF. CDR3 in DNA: TGCAGTGCTCACCCGACAGGACTAGCGAGTGGTACGCAGTATTTT.